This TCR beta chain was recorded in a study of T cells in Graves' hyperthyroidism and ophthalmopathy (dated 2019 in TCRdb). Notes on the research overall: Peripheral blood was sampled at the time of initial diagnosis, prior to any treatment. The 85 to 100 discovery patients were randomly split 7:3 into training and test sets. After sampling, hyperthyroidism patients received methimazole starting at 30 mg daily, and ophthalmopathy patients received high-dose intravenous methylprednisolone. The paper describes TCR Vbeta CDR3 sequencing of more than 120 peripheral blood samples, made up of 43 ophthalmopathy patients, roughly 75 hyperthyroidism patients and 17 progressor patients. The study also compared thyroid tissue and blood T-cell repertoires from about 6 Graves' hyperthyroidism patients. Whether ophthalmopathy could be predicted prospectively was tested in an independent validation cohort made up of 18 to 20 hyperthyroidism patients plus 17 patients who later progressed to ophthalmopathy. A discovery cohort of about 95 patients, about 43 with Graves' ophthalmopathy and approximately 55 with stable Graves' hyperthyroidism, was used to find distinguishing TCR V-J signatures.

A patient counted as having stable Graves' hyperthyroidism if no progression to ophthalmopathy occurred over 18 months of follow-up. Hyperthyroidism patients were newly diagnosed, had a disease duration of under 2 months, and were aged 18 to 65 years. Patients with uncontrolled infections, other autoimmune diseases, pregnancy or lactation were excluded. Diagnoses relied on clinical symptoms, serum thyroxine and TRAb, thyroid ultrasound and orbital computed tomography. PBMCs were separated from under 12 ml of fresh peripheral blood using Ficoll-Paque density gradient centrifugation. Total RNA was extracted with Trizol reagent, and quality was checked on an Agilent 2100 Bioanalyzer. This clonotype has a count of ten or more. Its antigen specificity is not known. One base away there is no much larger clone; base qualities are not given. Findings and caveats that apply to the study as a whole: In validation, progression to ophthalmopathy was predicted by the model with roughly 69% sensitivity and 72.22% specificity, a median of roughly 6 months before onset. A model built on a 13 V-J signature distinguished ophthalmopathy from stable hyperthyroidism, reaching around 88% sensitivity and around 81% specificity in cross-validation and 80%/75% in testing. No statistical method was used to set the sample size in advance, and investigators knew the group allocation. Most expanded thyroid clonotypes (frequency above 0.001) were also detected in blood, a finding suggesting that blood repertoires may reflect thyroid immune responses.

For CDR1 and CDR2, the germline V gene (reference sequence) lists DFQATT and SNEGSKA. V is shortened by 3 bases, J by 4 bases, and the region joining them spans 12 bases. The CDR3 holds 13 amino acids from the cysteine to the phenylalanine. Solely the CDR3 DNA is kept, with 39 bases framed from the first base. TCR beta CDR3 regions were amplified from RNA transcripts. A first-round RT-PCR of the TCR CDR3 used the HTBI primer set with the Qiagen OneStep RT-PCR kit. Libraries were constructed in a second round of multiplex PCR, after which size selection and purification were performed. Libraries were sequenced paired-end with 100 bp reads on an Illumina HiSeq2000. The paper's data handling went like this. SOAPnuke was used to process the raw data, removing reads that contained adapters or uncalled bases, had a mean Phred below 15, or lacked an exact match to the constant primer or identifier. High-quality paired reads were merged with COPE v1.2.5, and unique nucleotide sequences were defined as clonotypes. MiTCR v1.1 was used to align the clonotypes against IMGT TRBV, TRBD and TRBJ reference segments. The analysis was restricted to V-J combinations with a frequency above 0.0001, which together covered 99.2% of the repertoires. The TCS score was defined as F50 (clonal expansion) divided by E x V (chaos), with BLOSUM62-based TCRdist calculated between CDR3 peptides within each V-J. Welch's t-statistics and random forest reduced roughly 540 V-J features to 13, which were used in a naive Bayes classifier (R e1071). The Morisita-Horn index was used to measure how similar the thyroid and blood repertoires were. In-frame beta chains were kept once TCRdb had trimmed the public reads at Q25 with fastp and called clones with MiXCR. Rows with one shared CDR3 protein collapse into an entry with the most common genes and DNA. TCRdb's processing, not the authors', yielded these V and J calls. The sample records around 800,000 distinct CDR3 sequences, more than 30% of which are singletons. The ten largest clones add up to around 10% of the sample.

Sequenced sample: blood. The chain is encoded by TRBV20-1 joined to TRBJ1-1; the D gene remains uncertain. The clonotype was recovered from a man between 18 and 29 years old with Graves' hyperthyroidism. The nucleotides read TGCAGTGCTAGTGAAGACATTTCCACTGAAGCTTTCTTT. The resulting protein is CSASEDISTEAFF.